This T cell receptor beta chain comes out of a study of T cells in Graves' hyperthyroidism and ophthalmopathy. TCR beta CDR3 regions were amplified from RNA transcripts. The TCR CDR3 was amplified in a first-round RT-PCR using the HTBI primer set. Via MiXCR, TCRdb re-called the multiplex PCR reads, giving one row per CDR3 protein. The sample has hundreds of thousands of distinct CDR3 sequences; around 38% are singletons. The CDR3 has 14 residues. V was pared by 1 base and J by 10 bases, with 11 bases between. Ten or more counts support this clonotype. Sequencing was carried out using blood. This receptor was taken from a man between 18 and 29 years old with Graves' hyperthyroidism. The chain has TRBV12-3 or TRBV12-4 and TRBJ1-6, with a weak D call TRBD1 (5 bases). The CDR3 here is CASSLEAGPSPLHF. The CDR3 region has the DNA TGTGCCAGCAGTTTAGAAGCAGGGCCCTCACCCCTCCACTTT.